This TCR beta chain is from a study of blood T cells in healthy people across ages. For this clonotype: The antigen remains unidentified.

V was pared by 2 bases and J by 5 bases, with 12 bases between. CDR3 size: 13 residues. Germline V gene lookup returns CDR1 DFQATT and CDR2 SNEGSKA (reference sequence). A second PCR, run for about 6 to 11 cycles, used a sample-barcoded 5' primer plus a J-beta primer mix. MiXCR, applied by TCRdb to the 5' RACE reads, yields one record per CDR3 protein. The table lists hundreds of thousands of distinct CDR3 sequences, under 35% of them singletons, with roughly 17% in the top ten. Points from the study as a whole: More naive CD4+ cells and higher diversity marked long-lived donors relative to aged donors. The fall in TCR beta diversity per million T cells was roughly linear with age.

Healthy Caucasians from Russia aged about 6 to 95 served as donors. The sequenced sample was blood. The genes are TRBV20-1 and TRBJ2-5; weak D call: TRBD2 (5 bases). This sequence was found in a woman at least 80 years old in good health. CDR3: CSARSGYAETQYF. The CDR3 bases are TGCAGTGCTAGATCGGGGTATGCCGAGACCCAGTACTTC.